This entry concerns a single T cell receptor beta chain. The antigen remains unidentified. Germline lookup yields CDR1 SGHRS and CDR2 YFSETQ. The CDR3 contains 15 residues. The data are from a study of cytomegalovirus exposure and HLA in healthy donors. About the study: Earlier results showed roughly 120 million unique TCR beta sequences derived from some 190 million T cells.

Use of 60 Vbeta and 13 Jbeta primers characterized the PCR. Here immunoSEQ multiplex PCR was the method, and the copy in TCRdb shows in-frame clones only, minus some. This sample has 75,000 to 80,000 clones, with around 78% found just once. Study-level points and caveats: As a later analysis showed, a missense DCLRE1C variant was linked to trimming of TCR beta V- and J-genes. Later work associated 16,951 TCR beta sequences with HLA alleles at 0.05 false discovery rate. In all likelihood, a cluster of highly shared sequence variants was a sequencing artifact.

The clonotype originates from a middle-aged man in good health and CMV-seronegative. V is TRBV5-1 and J is TRBJ2-5, with 7 bases lining up with TRBD2. With the DNA end fitting TRBJ2-7 better, the J assignment may be wrong. Sequences were obtained from PBMCs. The CDR3 is CASSLAAASGYEQYF. In DNA form, the CDR3 reads TGCGCCAGCAGCTTGGCAGCGGCTAGCGGTTACGAGCAGTACTTC.